These 10 T cell receptor beta chains share one sample of origin, sequenced in a study of T cell responses to AZD1222 COVID-19 vaccine. Data came from immunoSEQ multiplex PCR; TCRdb stores just in-frame clones and leaves some out. The sample has 150,000 or so clones, less than 90% seen once; the top ten hold 5.5% to 8.5%. Sequences were derived from peripheral blood, sampled after recovery from COVID-19. The receptors here all came from an adult who had recovered from COVID-19.

The V gene is TRBV5-5, the J gene TRBJ2-5; possible D gene TRBD1, 5 bases. CDR1 is SGHKS, CDR2 YYEKEE, per germline (reference sequence). Trimming removed 4 bases at V and 3 bases at J, with 22 bases between. CDR3 size: 17 residues. CDR3 DNA sequence: TGTGCCAGCAGCCGTAGGGCTAAATGGGGCGGAGAAGAGACCCAGTACTTC. Translated, it gives CASSRRAKWGGEETQYF. Combining the CDR3 with reference TRBV5-5 and TRBJ2-5 gives the whole variable domain DAGVTQSPTHLIKTRGQQVTLRCSPISGHKSVSWYQQVLGQGPQFIFQYYEKEERGRGNFPDRFSARQFPNYSSELNVNALLLGDSALYLCASSRRAKWGGEETQYFGPGTRLLVL.

The chain joins TRBV12-3 or TRBV12-4 to TRBJ2-7, with D unresolved. CDR3 length equals 12 residues. V lost 6 bases and J 3 bases, leaving 9 bases between the germline ends. DNA for the CDR3: TGTGCCAGCAGCGGCAGTAACTACGAGCAGTACTTC. Protein product: CASSGSNYEQYF.

CDR3 in DNA: TGTGCCAGCAGCTTAGATATGTCCCGAAAGCATACTTTCTTT. Amino acids: CASSLDMSRKHTFF. The chain links TRBV11-2 to TRBJ1-1; no definite D call. Trimming removed 0 bases at V and 12 bases at J, with 17 bases between. The CDR3 extends over 14 amino acids. In germline, CDR1 is SGHAT, CDR2 FQNNGV. The variable domain in full, completed from reference TRBV11-2 and TRBJ1-1, reads EAGVAQSPRYKIIEKRQSVAFWCNPISGHATLYWYQQILGQGPKLLIQFQNNGVVDDSQLPKDRFSAERLKGVDSTLKIQPAKLEDSAVYLCASSLDMSRKHTFFGQGTRLTVV.

The chain is built from TRBV2 and TRBJ1-2; 8 nucleotides match TRBD1. Germline assignment: CDR1 SNHLY and CDR2 FYNNEI. This CDR3 contains 13 residues. V trimming: 7 bases; J trimming: 2 bases; junction bases outside the gene matches: 3. CDR3 loop: CASKAGGNYGYTF. The CDR3 nucleotides are TGTGCCAGCAAGGCAGGGGGCAACTATGGCTACACCTTC. Full variable domain (rest looked up from reference TRBV2 and TRBJ1-2): EPEVTQTPSHQVTQMGQEVILRCVPISNHLYFYWYRQILGQKVEFLVSFYNNEISEKSEIFDDQFSVERPDGSNFTLKIRSTKLEDSAMYFCASKAGGNYGYTFGSGTRLTVV.

This chain links TRBV11-2 with TRBJ2-1, with 9 nucleotides matching TRBD2. V lost 3 bases to trimming and J lost 4 bases; unmatched junction nucleotides: 4. CDR3 length: 15 amino acids. CDR1 is SGHAT, CDR2 FQNNGV, per germline. CDR3: CASSLLAGIYNEQFF. DNA for the CDR3: TGTGCCAGCAGCTTGCTAGCGGGAATTTACAATGAGCAGTTCTTC.

The count of this clone is one. The rearrangement uses TRBV7-3 and TRBJ2-2; possibly TRBD2 for D (6 bases). The CDR3 has 16 amino acids. Trimming took 5 bases from V and 4 from J, leaving 17 bases between them. Per germline, CDR1 SGHTA and CDR2 FQGTGA. CDR3 in DNA: TGTGCCAGCAGCGAAACAGGAGGGCATAGCACCGGGGAGCTGTTTTTT. It is translated as CASSETGGHSTGELFF.

J is TRBJ1-1 and V is TRBV12-5, with D unclear. CDR1 LGHNT and CDR2 FRNRAP come from the germline V gene. The ends were cut back, 2 bases at V and 1 base at J, with 5 bases in the middle. This CDR3 has 13 amino acids. The CDR3 region is CASGLKQNTEAFF. The CDR3, as DNA: TGTGCTAGTGGTTTGAAGCAGAACACTGAAGCTTTCTTT. Combining the CDR3 with reference TRBV12-5 and TRBJ1-1 gives the whole variable domain DARVTQTPRHKVTEMGQEVTMRCQPILGHNTVFWYRQTMMQGLELLAYFRNRAPLDDSGMPKDRFSAEMPDATLATLKIQPSEPRDSAVYFCASGLKQNTEAFFGQGTRLTVV.

This chain links TRBV3-1 (or the pseudogene TRBV3-2) with TRBJ1-6; D gene uncertain. V was trimmed by 0 bases and J by 7 bases, leaving 7 bases between them. Per the germline V gene, CDR1 is LGHDT and CDR2 is YNNKEL (reference sequence). The CDR3 length is 14 residues. The CDR3 nucleotides read TGTGCCAGCAGCCAAGACAGTTCGAATTCACCCCTCCACTTT. It yields the protein CASSQDSSNSPLHF.

The chain carries TRBV7-2 and TRBJ1-2; 7 bases line up with TRBD1. Per germline, CDR1 SGHTA and CDR2 FQGNSA. This CDR3 is 15 amino acids long. The V gene end was trimmed by 1 base and the J gene end by 5 bases; junction bases not matched to a gene: 7. Here the CDR3 reads CASSLEGTVLYGYTF. CDR3 coding DNA: TGTGCCAGCAGCTTAGAGGGGACAGTCCTGTATGGCTACACCTTC.

The chain links TRBV7-8 to TRBJ2-5, with D unresolved. Germline V gene lookup returns CDR1 SGHVS and CDR2 FQNEAQ. Trimming took off 0 bases at V and 2 bases at J, with 4 bases between the two ends. CDR3 length equals 13 residues. The CDR3 DNA follows: TGTGCCAGCAGCTTAGCGACACAAGAGACCCAGTACTTC. Residues: CASSLATQETQYF.